A selection of T cell receptor beta chains follows, all from one sample in a study of lymphopenia after photon versus proton radiotherapy. The table came from immunoSEQ multiplex PCR; TCRdb's copy has only in-frame clones and leaves some out. This table has 89,000 or so clones, around 82% appearing once. Sequencing used peripheral blood, obtained from a patient treated with proton-based radiotherapy. The receptors were gathered from a man aged 55 to 70 with pancreatic cancer. CDR3s include the opening cysteine and the closing phenylalanine or tryptophan. D genes are given only for firm matches. A clone size is listed for some rows: how often the clone was seen (once, few, many), or a class if it is expanded.

>14|TRBJ1-2|TRBV28|TRBD1|NA
TGTGCCAGCATTGAGGGACAGGGTGAGGGTGGCTACACCTTC
CASIEGQGEGGYTF
>11|TRBJ2-7|TRBV5-4|NA|NA
TGTGCCAGCAGCTTTCGCGGGGAGCAGTACTTC
CASSFRGEQYF
>15|TRBJ2-3|TRBV19|NA|once
TGTGCCAGTAGACTCGGCGCGACGCGCACAGATACGCAGTATTTT
CASRLGATRTDTQYF
>11|TRBJ2-4|TRBV20-1|TRBD1|NA
TGCAGTGCTAGAGTGGGAGACAGGGAATACTTC
CSARVGDREYF
>15|TRBJ1-2|TRBV19|NA|once
TGTGCCAGTAGTACCCGGGTAGCCGGGACTGGTGGCTACACCTTC
CASSTRVAGTGGYTF
>13|TRBJ1-5|TRBV6-5|NA|NA
TGTGCCAGCAGTGTCCGCGGGGGGCAGCCCCAGCATTTT
CASSVRGGQPQHF
>13|TRBJ1-2|TRBV28|NA|NA
TGTGCCAGCAGTTTATTACAGACATATGGCTACACCTTC
CASSLLQTYGYTF
>16|TRBJ1-4|TRBV18|NA|NA
TGTGCCAGCTCACCACAGGCTCGGGGGCTGGATGAAAAACTGTTTTTT
CASSPQARGLDEKLFF
>14|TRBJ1-1|TRBV14|NA|NA
TGTGCCAGCAGCCAGGGAACTCCGAACACTGAAGCTTTCTTT
CASSQGTPNTEAFF
>14|TRBJ1-5|TRBV7-9|NA|few
TGTGCCAGCAGCGGTCAGGGGTACAATCAGCCCCAGCATTTT
CASSGQGYNQPQHF
>17|TRBJ2-1|TRBV5-6|TRBD2|few
TGTGCCAGCAGCTCTCCCTGGAACAGCGGGATGAACAATGAGCAGTTCTTC
CASSSPWNSGMNNEQFF
>19|TRBJ1-2|TRBV4-1|TRBD1|NA
TGCGCCAGCAGCCGCCCCCCGGAGGTTCGGGACAGGGGATTTCGGGGCTACACCTTC
CASSRPPEVRDRGFRGYTF
>14|TRBJ2-5|TRBV5-1|NA|NA
TGCGCCAGCAGCCAGACAGTTTTTCGGGAGACCCAGTACTTC
CASSQTVFRETQYF
>12|TRBJ1-1|TRBV11-3|NA|NA
TGTGCCAGCAGCTGGGTCCTCGGTGAAGCTTTCTTT
CASSWVLGEAFF
>15|TRBJ2-7|TRBV21-1|NA|NA
TGTGCCAGCAGCACGACAAACGCGCCCACCTACGAGCAGTACTTC
CASSTTNAPTYEQYF
>13|TRBJ2-7|TRBV5-6|NA|NA
TGTGCCAGCAGCCTACTGCTGGGCGGCGAGCAGTACTTC
CASSLLLGGEQYF
>16|TRBJ2-3|TRBV5-1|TRBD1|NA
TGCGCCAGCAGCTTGGAGGGGGCGTTTATAATTGATACGCAGTATTTT
CASSLEGAFIIDTQYF
>14|TRBJ2-5|TRBV6-6|NA|NA
TGTGCCAGCAGTGCTCTGGCGGGATTGGAGACCCAGTACTTC
CASSALAGLETQYF
>13|TRBJ2-3|TRBV6-1|TRBD2|NA
TGTGCCAGCGGGAGGGAACCGGGGGATACGCAGTATTTT
CASGREPGDTQYF
>15|TRBJ2-3|TRBV7-3|TRBD2|NA
TGTGCCAGCAGCCGAGCTAGCGGGAGGGATGATACGCAGTATTTT
CASSRASGRDDTQYF
>19|TRBJ1-4|TRBV6-1|NA|NA
TGTGCCAGCAGTGAAGAAGGTGGCCCTGGCGAGGGGATAGTTGAAAAACTGTTTTTT
CASSEEGGPGEGIVEKLFF
>14|TRBJ2-3|TRBV9|NA|NA
TGTGCCAGCAGCGTTACTAGCAGCACAGATACGCAGTATTTT
CASSVTSSTDTQYF
>15|TRBJ1-1|TRBV29-1|NA|NA
TGCAGCGTTGAAAAACGGGTTTTTGGGAACACTGAAGCTTTCTTT
CSVEKRVFGNTEAFF
>15|TRBJ2-7|TRBV27|TRBD2|NA
TGTGCCAGCAGTTTAACGACTAGCGGGAGCCGGGAGCAGTACTTC
CASSLTTSGSREQYF
>15|TRBJ2-1|TRBV19|TRBD2|NA
TGTGCCAGTAGTCCGTTAGCGGGAGGATACAATGAGCAGTTCTTC
CASSPLAGGYNEQFF
>13|TRBJ1-1|TRBV6-5|NA|NA
TGTGCCAGCACCGACAGGTTAGACACTGAAGCTTTCTTT
CASTDRLDTEAFF
>14|TRBJ2-7|TRBV7-2|NA|NA
TGTGCCAGCAGCTTAGCGCCCGTACGGTCCGAGCAGTACTTC
CASSLAPVRSEQYF
>16|TRBJ2-1|TRBV7-2|TRBD2|NA
TGTGCCAGCAGCATACAGCGGGAGGGAGGGAACCATGAGCAGTTCTTC
CASSIQREGGNHEQFF
>11|TRBJ2-7|TRBV29-1|NA|few
TGCAGCCTGCTGGCGGGAAGGCAGCAGTACTTC
CSLLAGRQQYF
>13|TRBJ1-1|TRBV30|NA|NA
TGTGCCTGGAGTGTAAGGATTTCCACTGAAGCTTTCTTT
CAWSVRISTEAFF
>16|TRBJ2-7|TRBV27|TRBD2|NA
TGTGCCAGCAGTTTATTGGGGGGGACTAGCCGTCGCGAGCAGTACTTC
CASSLLGGTSRREQYF
>14|TRBJ1-5|TRBV7-2|NA|NA
TGTGCCAGCAGCTTTCTTGGGGGGGGCCAGCCCCAGCATTTT
CASSFLGGGQPQHF
>16|TRBJ2-2|TRBV7-8|NA|NA
TGTGCCAGCAGCCTTAGGGGCACTCTGGCGGGCGGGGAGCTGTTTTTT
CASSLRGTLAGGELFF
>15|TRBJ1-2|TRBV29-1|TRBD1|NA
TGCAGCGTCCCGGGGGGAGGGACAGGGTACCGAGGCTACACCTTC
CSVPGGGTGYRGYTF
>17|TRBJ2-3|TRBV11-2|TRBD1|NA
TGTGCCAGCAGCTTAGACACAGGGGCAGCGAACGAAGATACGCAGTATTTT
CASSLDTGAANEDTQYF
>15|TRBJ2-2|TRBV5-6|TRBD1|NA
TGTGCCAGCAGCTTGAGGGACAGGAACACCGGGGAGCTGTTTTTT
CASSLRDRNTGELFF
>18|TRBJ1-2|TRBV18|TRBD1|NA
TGTGCCAGCTCACCAGTACTCAGACCGGGACAGGGGGCACCAGGCTACACCTTC
CASSPVLRPGQGAPGYTF
>15|TRBJ2-7|TRBV6-6|NA|NA
TGTGCCAGCAGTCCCAGTGGGGGACGGGTACGTGAGCAGTACTTC
CASSPSGGRVREQYF
>14|TRBJ1-6|TRBV19|NA|once
TGTGCCAGTAGTGCGCCGACCGAACGGAGCCCCCTCCACTTT
CASSAPTERSPLHF
>17|TRBJ2-1|TRBV19|TRBD2|once
TGTGCCAGTAGTCTTACCCAACTAGCGGGAGTATCAAATGAGCAGTTCTTC
CASSLTQLAGVSNEQFF
>16|TRBJ2-1|TRBV28|TRBD2|NA
TGTGCCAGCAGTTTCAGCGGGAGTGTTTCCTACAATGAGCAGTTCTTC
CASSFSGSVSYNEQFF